The 9 T cell receptor beta chains below were found in one sample sequenced in a study of T cell responses to AZD1222 COVID-19 vaccine. Method: immunoSEQ multiplex PCR; TCRdb's copy keeps in-frame clones and lacks some. Of 130,000 or so clones in the sample, about 90% are singletons; the top ten hold around 7.6%. Sequences were derived from peripheral blood, sampled 28 days after the second dose of the MenACWY control vaccine. These TCRs come from an adult who received the MenACWY meningococcal vaccine as a control.

Remarks on this clone: The junction differs from germline at one of its ends, possibly a read error. This rearrangement joins TRBV10-3 to TRBJ2-3; 8 nucleotides line up with TRBD1. CDR1 is ENHRY, CDR2 SYGVKD, per germline. The CDR3 is 12 residues long. CDR3 nucleotides: TGTGCCGTCAGGGGGCAGGAAGATACGCAGTATTTT. Protein product: CAVRGQEDTQYF.

This clone was seen only a few times. The chain combines TRBV20-1 with TRBJ2-5, with D possibly called TRBD1 or TRBD2 (5 bases each). The CDR3 is 11 amino acids. Trimming cost V 6 bases and J 4 bases, with 9 bases left between them. The germline CDR1 and CDR2 sequences are DFQATT and SNEGSKA (reference sequence). The CDR3 nucleotides read TGCAGTGCAGGGACGGGAGAGACCCAGTACTTC. This encodes CSAGTGETQYF.

V usage is TRBV19 and J usage is TRBJ2-7, with D possibly being TRBD1 (6 bases). V was clipped by 4 bases and J by 0 bases, with 16 bases between them. Germline V CDR1 and CDR2: LNHDA, SQIVND (reference sequence). The CDR3 length is 16 residues. CDR3 loop: CASSRRTASSSYEQYF. CDR3 coding DNA: TGTGCCAGTAGTAGACGGACAGCCTCGAGCTCCTACGAGCAGTACTTC.

About this clone itself: Germline is not matched at one junction end, which may reflect a read error. The chain combines TRBV29-1 with TRBJ1-1; 8 bases fit TRBD1. The germline V gene has CDR1 SQVTM and CDR2 ANQGSEA. The CDR3 covers 12 residues. This CDR3 reads CSVEDPGQARPF. As DNA, the CDR3 is TGCAGCGTTGAAGACCCGGGACAGGCCCGGCCTTTC.

The V call is TRBV7-2, the J call TRBJ2-1; 7 positions match TRBD2. Unmatched junction bases numbered 7, after V lost 2 bases and J lost 0 bases. Germline V lookup: CDR1 SGHTA, CDR2 FQGNSA. CDR3 length: 17 residues. In DNA form, the CDR3 reads TGTGCCAGCAGCTTATTCTTGCGGGGGAGCTCCTACAATGAGCAGTTCTTC. Its translation: CASSLFLRGSSYNEQFF.

The V call is TRBV2, the J call TRBJ1-6, with TRBD1 matching 10 bases. Trimming took 7 bases from V and 9 from J; bases not matched to a gene: 12. This CDR3 spans 16 amino acids. Germline V gives CDR1 SNHLY, CDR2 FYNNEI. CDR3 DNA: TGTGCCAGCACGGGACAGGGGCTTTTTATTGGTTCACCCCTCCACTTT. This gives the protein CASTGQGLFIGSPLHF.

The chain joins TRBV19 to TRBJ1-6, with D possibly TRBD1 on 5 matching bases. V dropped 6 bases and J dropped 7 bases, with 16 bases sitting between them. The CDR3 is made up of 15 amino acids. Per the germline V gene, CDR1 is LNHDA and CDR2 is SQIVND (reference sequence). CDR3 in amino acids: CASSGDRLANSPLHF. The CDR3 nucleotides are TGTGCCAGTAGCGGAGACAGACTGGCCAATTCACCCCTCCACTTT. Full variable domain (outside the CDR3, taken from reference TRBV19 and TRBJ1-6): DGGITQSPKYLFRKEGQNVTLSCEQNLNHDAMYWYRQDPGQGLRLIYYSQIVNDFQKGDIAEGYSVSREKKESFPLTVTSAQKNPTAFYLCASSGDRLANSPLHFGNGTRLTVT.

V and J are TRBV5-6 and TRBJ2-7; 8 bases line up with TRBD2. The germline CDR1 and CDR2 sequences are SGHDT and YYEEEE. The CDR3 extends over 16 amino acids. Unmatched junction bases numbered 12, after V lost 5 bases and J lost 2 bases. CDR3 sequence (DNA): TGTGCCAGCAGTCCGTCCGGGACTAGTCGGCCCTACGAGCAGTACTTC. This gives the protein CASSPSGTSRPYEQYF.

As for this clone: A junction boundary mismatches the germline segment, possibly from a read error. The chain joins TRBV15 to TRBJ2-3; TRBD2 might be the D (6 bases). The length of the CDR3 is 18 residues. Germline V gene lookup returns CDR1 LNHNV and CDR2 YYDKDF (reference sequence). CDR3 protein: CAASRDTAGWLSAPTQYF. The DNA of the CDR3 is TGTGCCGCCAGCAGAGATACGGCGGGGTGGCTTTCCGCGCCTACGCAGTATTTT.